This is a list of T cell receptor beta chains from one sample in a study of T cells in Graves' hyperthyroidism and ophthalmopathy. MiXCR was run by TCRdb on the multiplex PCR reads, yielding one entry per CDR3 protein. The sample contains about 49,000 distinct CDR3 sequences, less than 65% of which appear only once. Sequencing used peripheral blood or thyroid tissue (not recorded which). These receptors all come from a man between 18 and 29 years old with Graves' hyperthyroidism. The CDR3 runs from the conserved cysteine through the conserved F or W. D genes are given only for firm matches. Clone size, where shown, is once, few, many, or a class for clones that have expanded.

abundance: many; j_gene: TRBJ2-3; d_gene: .; v_gene: TRBV29-1; CDR3nt: TGCAGCGGTTTCGGTCAGGTCGCAGATACGCAGTATTTT; CDR3aa: CSGFGQVADTQYF
abundance: medium-sized; j_gene: TRBJ2-7; d_gene: .; v_gene: TRBV20-1; CDR3nt: TGCAGTGCTGAGGACGGCCAAAGCTCCTACGAGCAGTACTTC; CDR3aa: CSAEDGQSSYEQYF
abundance: .; j_gene: TRBJ2-7; d_gene: .; v_gene: TRBV7-2; CDR3nt: TGTGCCAGCATCCCTTCTGGCAGTCCCTACGAGCAGTACTTC; CDR3aa: CASIPSGSPYEQYF
abundance: .; j_gene: TRBJ2-3; d_gene: .; v_gene: TRBV29-1; CDR3nt: TGCAGCGTCGGAAGCGGCACAGATACGCAGTATTTT; CDR3aa: CSVGSGTDTQYF
abundance: many; j_gene: TRBJ1-6; d_gene: TRBD1; v_gene: TRBV7-9; CDR3nt: TGTGCCAGCAGCTTAGGGGACAGAAACTCGGATTCACCCCTCCACTTT; CDR3aa: CASSLGDRNSDSPLHF
abundance: .; j_gene: TRBJ1-4; d_gene: .; v_gene: TRBV2; CDR3nt: TGTGCCAGCCGTCCGTTGGGGGCCCGCCGGGGGGATGAGGAACTGTTTTTT; CDR3aa: CASRPLGARRGDEELFF
abundance: many; j_gene: TRBJ2-5; d_gene: TRBD1; v_gene: TRBV5-1; CDR3nt: TGCGCCAGCAGCTTGGGGGACAGGGTGGGACAAGAGACCCAGTACTTC; CDR3aa: CASSLGDRVGQETQYF
abundance: many; j_gene: TRBJ1-5; d_gene: TRBD1; v_gene: TRBV4-2; CDR3nt: TGTGCCAGCAGCGAGGACCCGACAGGGACAGGGACGAATCAGCCCCAGCATTTT; CDR3aa: CASSEDPTGTGTNQPQHF
abundance: many; j_gene: TRBJ2-2; d_gene: .; v_gene: TRBV2; CDR3nt: TGTGCCAGCAGTGGAGGGAGCTTAAACACCGGGGAGCTGTTTTTT; CDR3aa: CASSGGSLNTGELFF
abundance: .; j_gene: TRBJ2-5; d_gene: TRBD1; v_gene: TRBV27; CDR3nt: TGTGCCGGCAGTTCCCGCCGGGACAGGGGAGGGACCCAGTACTTC; CDR3aa: CAGSSRRDRGGTQYF
abundance: .; j_gene: TRBJ2-7; d_gene: .; v_gene: TRBV20-1; CDR3nt: TGCAGTGCCGCGTTCCCCGCGGGGTTCTACGAGCAGTACTTC; CDR3aa: CSAAFPAGFYEQYF
abundance: .; j_gene: TRBJ2-7; d_gene: .; v_gene: TRBV20-1; CDR3nt: TGCAGTGCTAGGGCCTCCGATGGGCCCTACGAGCGGTACTTC; CDR3aa: CSARASDGPYERYF
abundance: once; j_gene: TRBJ2-7; d_gene: .; v_gene: TRBV20-1; CDR3nt: TGCAGTGCTAGAGTAGGGGGGGCCCACGAGCAGTACTTC; CDR3aa: CSARVGGAHEQYF
abundance: few; j_gene: TRBJ2-7; d_gene: TRBD1; v_gene: TRBV29-1; CDR3nt: TGCAGCGTGAGGCCCGGGACAGGGGGAGAGCAGTACTTC; CDR3aa: CSVRPGTGGEQYF
abundance: .; j_gene: TRBJ1-5; d_gene: TRBD1; v_gene: TRBV19; CDR3nt: TGTGCCAGTAGTATCAGGACAGGGGATCAGCCCCAGCATTTT; CDR3aa: CASSIRTGDQPQHF
abundance: many; j_gene: TRBJ1-2; d_gene: TRBD1; v_gene: TRBV27; CDR3nt: TGTGCCAGCAGCTGGACAGGGGGAGGTGGCTACACCTTC; CDR3aa: CASSWTGGGGYTF
abundance: .; j_gene: TRBJ2-7; d_gene: .; v_gene: TRBV7-6; CDR3nt: TGTGCCAGCAGCTTAGGCCCTAATTACGAGCAGTCCTTC; CDR3aa: CASSLGPNYEQSF
abundance: many; j_gene: TRBJ1-1; d_gene: TRBD1; v_gene: TRBV5-8; CDR3nt: TGTGCCAGCAGCGTGGGACAGGGAATTTATGGAGCTTTCTTT; CDR3aa: CASSVGQGIYGAFF
abundance: .; j_gene: TRBJ1-4; d_gene: .; v_gene: TRBV2; CDR3nt: TGTGCCAGCAGGTTCGGGGGAACTAATGAAAAACTGTTTTTT; CDR3aa: CASRFGGTNEKLFF
abundance: .; j_gene: TRBJ2-5; d_gene: .; v_gene: TRBV29-1; CDR3nt: TGCAGCGTTGATGGGGGTAACACCGGGGAGACCCAGTACTTC; CDR3aa: CSVDGGNTGETQYF
abundance: .; j_gene: TRBJ1-5; d_gene: .; v_gene: TRBV20-1; CDR3nt: TGCAGTGCTAGTCGGGGGGCGCAGGGACAGCCCCAGCATTTT; CDR3aa: CSASRGAQGQPQHF
abundance: .; j_gene: TRBJ1-3; d_gene: .; v_gene: TRBV10-2; CDR3nt: TGCGCCAGCGTGGGACCGTCCGGATACACCATATATTTT; CDR3aa: CASVGPSGYTIYF
abundance: few; j_gene: TRBJ2-7; d_gene: .; v_gene: TRBV10-2; CDR3nt: TGCGCCAGCAGTGAGGGGGGCACAGTACTTGGGGGGTACGAGCAGTACTTC; CDR3aa: CASSEGGTVLGGYEQYF
abundance: few; j_gene: TRBJ1-5; d_gene: .; v_gene: TRBV24-1; CDR3nt: TGTGCCACCAGTGATCCTACATGGGGTCAGCCCCAGCATTTT; CDR3aa: CATSDPTWGQPQHF
abundance: .; j_gene: TRBJ2-5; d_gene: TRBD1; v_gene: TRBV15; CDR3nt: TGTGCCACCAGCAGAGAAGCAGGGGGAGAGACCCAGTACTTC; CDR3aa: CATSREAGGETQYF
abundance: many; j_gene: TRBJ1-6; d_gene: .; v_gene: TRBV12-3/TRBV12-4; CDR3nt: TGTGCCAGCAGCACCCGGAGCTCCTATAATTCACCCCTCCACTTT; CDR3aa: CASSTRSSYNSPLHF
abundance: .; j_gene: TRBJ2-5; d_gene: .; v_gene: TRBV7-9; CDR3nt: TGTGCCATCTCGGGGATTGTCCCAAGCGAGACCCAGTACTTC; CDR3aa: CAISGIVPSETQYF
abundance: once; j_gene: TRBJ2-3; d_gene: .; v_gene: TRBV20-1; CDR3nt: TGCAGTGCCTTCAGGAGCTCCTACGCGCAGTATTTC; CDR3aa: CSAFRSSYAQYF
abundance: many; j_gene: TRBJ2-5; d_gene: TRBD2; v_gene: TRBV5-1; CDR3nt: TGCGCCAGCAGCTTGGGACTAGCGGGAGGGCCTCATTCTGGGGAGACCCAGTACTTC; CDR3aa: CASSLGLAGGPHSGETQYF
abundance: .; j_gene: TRBJ2-5; d_gene: .; v_gene: TRBV29-1; CDR3nt: TGCAGCGTTGAATTGGGGGCCAAGCAAGAGACCCAGTACTTC; CDR3aa: CSVELGAKQETQYF
abundance: once; j_gene: TRBJ1-2; d_gene: .; v_gene: TRBV7-8; CDR3nt: TGTGCCAGCAGCTTAGTAGGCGGCAGAGGTGGCTACACCTTC; CDR3aa: CASSLVGGRGGYTF
abundance: .; j_gene: TRBJ2-6; d_gene: .; v_gene: TRBV25-1; CDR3nt: TGTGCCAGCAGTGAATATGCCCGGGGCTCTGGGGCCAACGTCCTGACTTTC; CDR3aa: CASSEYARGSGANVLTF
abundance: many; j_gene: TRBJ1-2; d_gene: .; v_gene: TRBV7-8; CDR3nt: TGTGCCAGCAGCCCACTCCACGGGGTTGCGCTTAACTATGGCTACACCTTC; CDR3aa: CASSPLHGVALNYGYTF
abundance: few; j_gene: TRBJ2-7; d_gene: .; v_gene: TRBV10-3; CDR3nt: TGTGCCATCAGTGCGGGGGCCCTGGACTCCTACGAGCAGTACTTC; CDR3aa: CAISAGALDSYEQYF
abundance: many; j_gene: TRBJ2-2; d_gene: .; v_gene: TRBV29-1; CDR3nt: TGCAGCGCCGAGGACCAACTGGGGACCGGGGAGCTGTTTTTT; CDR3aa: CSAEDQLGTGELFF
abundance: .; j_gene: TRBJ1-5; d_gene: TRBD1; v_gene: TRBV12-3/TRBV12-4; CDR3nt: TGTGCCAGCAGTTTAGAGGGGGCCGGCAATCAGCCCCAGCATTTT; CDR3aa: CASSLEGAGNQPQHF
abundance: .; j_gene: TRBJ1-5; d_gene: .; v_gene: TRBV19; CDR3nt: TGTGCCAGTAGTATTCAGTTAAATCAGCCCCAGCATTTT; CDR3aa: CASSIQLNQPQHF
abundance: few; j_gene: TRBJ2-2; d_gene: TRBD2; v_gene: TRBV7-2; CDR3nt: TGTGCCAGCAGCCTAGCGGGGGTGGAGCTGTTTTTT; CDR3aa: CASSLAGVELFF
abundance: .; j_gene: TRBJ2-7; d_gene: TRBD2; v_gene: TRBV25-1; CDR3nt: TGTGCCAGCAGCGATTTCGGGACTAGCGGCTCCTACAAGCAGTACTTC; CDR3aa: CASSDFGTSGSYKQYF
abundance: many; j_gene: TRBJ2-6; d_gene: TRBD2; v_gene: TRBV29-1; CDR3nt: TGCAGCGTTGGTTCAGCGGGAGGGCAAGGGGCCAACGTCCTGACTTTC; CDR3aa: CSVGSAGGQGANVLTF
abundance: many; j_gene: TRBJ2-2; d_gene: TRBD1; v_gene: TRBV5-1; CDR3nt: TGCGCCAGCAGTACCGGGACAGATAACACCGGGGAGCTGTTTTTT; CDR3aa: CASSTGTDNTGELFF
abundance: many; j_gene: TRBJ2-5; d_gene: TRBD2; v_gene: TRBV5-1; CDR3nt: TGCGCCAGCAGCTTGACCGAGCGGGAAGGAGAGACCCAGTACTTC; CDR3aa: CASSLTEREGETQYF
abundance: .; j_gene: TRBJ1-5; d_gene: TRBD1; v_gene: TRBV2; CDR3nt: TGTGCCAGCAGTTTGGACAGGGCGGGCCAGCCCCAGCATTTT; CDR3aa: CASSLDRAGQPQHF